The rows below give T cell receptor beta chains drawn from one sample of a study of blood T cell repertoires in COVID-19. Sequencing used immunoSEQ multiplex PCR; TCRdb keeps in-frame clones, though not all of them. This sample has some 230,000 clones, with roughly 84% found just once. Source material: peripheral blood. These receptors came from a man aged 45-65 years who had recovered from COVID-19. Each CDR3 is given with its conserved first and last residue. Fields, in order: J gene, V gene, clone size, D gene, CDR3 protein, CDR3 DNA. The D gene is left open where the match is weak. Rows give clone size only sometimes, using once, few, many, or a class for an expanded clone.

j_call: TRBJ2-1
v_call: TRBV24-1
clone_size: -
d_call: TRBD2
cdr3_aa: CATSDQREGQHNEQFF
cdr3_nt: TGTGCCACCAGTGACCAGCGGGAGGGCCAACACAATGAGCAGTTCTTC

j_call: TRBJ2-6
v_call: TRBV5-1
clone_size: -
d_call: -
cdr3_aa: CASSLLSGANVLTF
cdr3_nt: TGCGCCAGCAGCTTGCTCTCTGGGGCCAACGTCCTGACTTTC

j_call: TRBJ2-1
v_call: TRBV19
clone_size: -
d_call: TRBD2
cdr3_aa: CASSIDLKTSGYEQFF
cdr3_nt: TGTGCCAGTAGTATAGATCTAAAGACTAGCGGGTATGAGCAGTTCTTC

j_call: TRBJ1-4
v_call: TRBV5-1
clone_size: -
d_call: -
cdr3_aa: CASSLGGQGEKLFF
cdr3_nt: TGCGCCAGCAGCTTGGGGGGACAAGGTGAAAAACTGTTTTTT

j_call: TRBJ2-3
v_call: TRBV4-1
clone_size: once
d_call: TRBD1
cdr3_aa: CASSQDGTVSDTQYF
cdr3_nt: TGCGCCAGCAGCCAAGATGGGACAGTTAGCGATACGCAGTATTTT

j_call: TRBJ1-1
v_call: TRBV3-1/TRBV3-2
clone_size: -
d_call: TRBD1
cdr3_aa: CASSHPGGSTEAFF
cdr3_nt: TGTGCCAGCAGCCACCCAGGGGGTTCGACTGAAGCTTTCTTT

j_call: TRBJ1-1
v_call: TRBV21-1
clone_size: -
d_call: -
cdr3_aa: CASSKGSRQHEAFF
cdr3_nt: TGTGCCAGCAGCAAAGGGAGTCGGCAGCACGAAGCTTTCTTT

j_call: TRBJ1-6
v_call: TRBV2
clone_size: few
d_call: -
cdr3_aa: CASSEAQDLSSPLHF
cdr3_nt: TGTGCCAGCAGTGAAGCGCAGGATTTGAGTTCACCCCTCCACTTT

j_call: TRBJ2-7
v_call: TRBV3-1/TRBV3-2
clone_size: few
d_call: TRBD2
cdr3_aa: CASSRTGTSGRRYEQYF
cdr3_nt: TGTGCCAGCAGCCGGACCGGGACTAGCGGGAGAAGGTACGAGCAGTACTTC

j_call: TRBJ2-3
v_call: TRBV27
clone_size: -
d_call: -
cdr3_aa: CASSPSRLGGDTQYF
cdr3_nt: TGTGCCAGCAGTCCCAGTAGGCTAGGAGGAGATACGCAGTATTTT

j_call: TRBJ2-2
v_call: TRBV11-2
clone_size: -
d_call: -
cdr3_aa: CASSFSSRSGGELFF
cdr3_nt: TGTGCCAGCAGCTTCTCTAGCCGATCGGGCGGGGAGCTGTTTTTT

j_call: TRBJ1-1
v_call: TRBV24-1
clone_size: -
d_call: TRBD1
cdr3_aa: CATSSAGTGQQAEAFF
cdr3_nt: TGTGCCACCAGTAGCGCTGGGACAGGGCAACAGGCTGAAGCTTTCTTT

j_call: TRBJ1-2
v_call: TRBV18
clone_size: -
d_call: TRBD1
cdr3_aa: CASSPGGTGEDYTF
cdr3_nt: TGTGCCAGCTCACCAGGGGGAACAGGGGAGGACTACACCTTC

j_call: TRBJ2-1
v_call: TRBV6-6
clone_size: -
d_call: -
cdr3_aa: CASTKGDYNEQFF
cdr3_nt: TGTGCCAGCACCAAGGGAGATTACAATGAGCAGTTCTTC

j_call: TRBJ1-1
v_call: TRBV4-1
clone_size: -
d_call: -
cdr3_aa: CASSGQGMNTEAFF
cdr3_nt: TGCGCCAGCAGTGGGCAGGGGATGAACACTGAAGCTTTCTTT

j_call: TRBJ2-1
v_call: TRBV27
clone_size: few
d_call: -
cdr3_aa: CASSPPSSGTMKQFF
cdr3_nt: TGTGCCAGCAGTCCGCCGAGTTCCGGGACAATGAAGCAGTTCTTC

j_call: TRBJ1-2
v_call: TRBV6-5
clone_size: -
d_call: -
cdr3_aa: CASSYVADYGYTF
cdr3_nt: TGTGCCAGCAGTTACGTAGCAGACTATGGCTACACCTTC

j_call: TRBJ2-1
v_call: TRBV11-3
clone_size: -
d_call: TRBD2
cdr3_aa: CASSLGGTSAYNEQFF
cdr3_nt: TGTGCCAGCAGCCTAGGGGGGACTAGCGCCTACAATGAGCAGTTCTTC

j_call: TRBJ2-7
v_call: TRBV12-3/TRBV12-4
clone_size: -
d_call: -
cdr3_aa: CASLRDYEQYF
cdr3_nt: TGTGCCAGCCTTCGGGACTACGAGCAGTACTTC

j_call: TRBJ2-7
v_call: TRBV5-5
clone_size: -
d_call: -
cdr3_aa: CASSLDPPGEQYF
cdr3_nt: TGTGCCAGCAGCTTGGATCCGCCGGGCGAGCAGTACTTC

j_call: TRBJ2-7
v_call: TRBV28
clone_size: -
d_call: TRBD2
cdr3_aa: CASHPGTNSYEQYF
cdr3_nt: TGTGCCAGCCATCCCGGGACTAACTCCTACGAGCAGTACTTC

j_call: TRBJ2-7
v_call: TRBV4-1
clone_size: -
d_call: TRBD2
cdr3_aa: CASSQVTSGTYEQYF
cdr3_nt: TGCGCCAGCAGCCAAGTTACTAGCGGGACCTACGAGCAGTACTTC

j_call: TRBJ2-7
v_call: TRBV19
clone_size: -
d_call: -
cdr3_aa: CASSLQGSTVYEQYF
cdr3_nt: TGTGCCAGTAGTTTGCAGGGTTCAACGGTCTACGAGCAGTACTTC

j_call: TRBJ2-7
v_call: TRBV28
clone_size: -
d_call: -
cdr3_aa: CASSSRTGAYEQYF
cdr3_nt: TGTGCCAGCAGTAGCCGAACAGGAGCCTACGAGCAGTACTTC

j_call: TRBJ1-5
v_call: TRBV5-1
clone_size: -
d_call: TRBD1
cdr3_aa: CASSFGTGDNQPQHF
cdr3_nt: TGCGCCAGCAGCTTCGGGACAGGGGATAATCAGCCCCAGCATTTT

j_call: TRBJ2-7
v_call: TRBV9
clone_size: -
d_call: -
cdr3_aa: CASSVEWTSYEQYF
cdr3_nt: TGTGCCAGCAGCGTAGAATGGACTTCCTACGAGCAGTACTTC

j_call: TRBJ2-3
v_call: TRBV4-1
clone_size: -
d_call: TRBD1
cdr3_aa: CASNKEGAGSTDTQYF
cdr3_nt: TGCGCCAGCAACAAAGAGGGGGCAGGGAGCACAGATACGCAGTATTTT